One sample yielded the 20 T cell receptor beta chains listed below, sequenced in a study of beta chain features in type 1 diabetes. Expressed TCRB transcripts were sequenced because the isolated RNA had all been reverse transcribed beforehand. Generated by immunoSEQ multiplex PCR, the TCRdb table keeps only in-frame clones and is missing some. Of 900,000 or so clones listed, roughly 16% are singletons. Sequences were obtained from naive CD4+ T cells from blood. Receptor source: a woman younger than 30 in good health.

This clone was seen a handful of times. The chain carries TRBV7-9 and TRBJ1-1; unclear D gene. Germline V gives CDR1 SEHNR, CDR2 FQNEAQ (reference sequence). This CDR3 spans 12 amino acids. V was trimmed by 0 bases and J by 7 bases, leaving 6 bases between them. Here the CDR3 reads CASSLAGFEAFF. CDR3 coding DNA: TGTGCCAGCAGCTTAGCAGGGTTTGAAGCTTTCTTT.

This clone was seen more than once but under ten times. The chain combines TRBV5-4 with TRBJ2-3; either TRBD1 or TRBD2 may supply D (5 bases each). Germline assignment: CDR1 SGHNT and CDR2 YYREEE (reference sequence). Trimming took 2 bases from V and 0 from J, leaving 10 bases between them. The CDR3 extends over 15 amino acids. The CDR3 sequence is CASSLAGGSTDTQYF. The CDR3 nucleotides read TGTGCCAGCAGCTTAGCTGGGGGTAGCACAGATACGCAGTATTTT.

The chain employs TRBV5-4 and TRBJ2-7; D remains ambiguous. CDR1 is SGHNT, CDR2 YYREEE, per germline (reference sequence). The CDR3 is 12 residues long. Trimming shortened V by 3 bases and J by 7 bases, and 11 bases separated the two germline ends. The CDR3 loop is CASSYDTGEQYF. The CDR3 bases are TGTGCCAGCAGCTACGACACCGGGGAGCAGTACTTC.

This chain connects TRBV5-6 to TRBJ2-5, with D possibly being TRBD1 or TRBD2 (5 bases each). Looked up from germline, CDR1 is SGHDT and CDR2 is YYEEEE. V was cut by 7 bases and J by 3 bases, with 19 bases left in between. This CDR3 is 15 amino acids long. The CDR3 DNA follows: TGTGCCAGCGGCCTGAATCCGGGACCGAAAGAGACCCAGTACTTC. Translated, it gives CASGLNPGPKETQYF.

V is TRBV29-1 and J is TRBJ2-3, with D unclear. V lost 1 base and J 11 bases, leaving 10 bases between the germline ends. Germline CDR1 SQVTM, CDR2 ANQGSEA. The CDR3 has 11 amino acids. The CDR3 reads CSVEVGWVQYF. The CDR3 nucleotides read TGCAGCGTTGAAGTGGGCTGGGTGCAGTATTTT.

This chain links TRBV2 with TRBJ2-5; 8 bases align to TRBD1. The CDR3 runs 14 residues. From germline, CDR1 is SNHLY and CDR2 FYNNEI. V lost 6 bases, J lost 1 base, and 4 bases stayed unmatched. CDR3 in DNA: TGTGCCAGCAGCAGGGACAGGCTCCAAGAGACCCAGTACTTC. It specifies CASSRDRLQETQYF.

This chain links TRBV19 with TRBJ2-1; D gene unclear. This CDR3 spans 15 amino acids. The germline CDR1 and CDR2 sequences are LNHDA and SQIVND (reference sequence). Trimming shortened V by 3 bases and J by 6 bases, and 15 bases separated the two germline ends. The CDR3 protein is CASSIRALSPNEQFF. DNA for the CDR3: TGTGCCAGTAGTATCCGGGCTTTATCCCCCAATGAGCAGTTCTTC.

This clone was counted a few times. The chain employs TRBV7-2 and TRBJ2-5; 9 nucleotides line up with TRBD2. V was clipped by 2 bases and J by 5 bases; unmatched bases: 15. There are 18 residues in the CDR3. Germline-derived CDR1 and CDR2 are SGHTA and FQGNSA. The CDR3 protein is CASSLTLAGSFRRETQYF. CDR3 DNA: TGTGCCAGCAGCTTAACCCTAGCGGGGAGCTTTAGGAGGGAGACCCAGTACTTC.

The CDR3: CASSLVRFGGTEAFF. For the CDR3, the DNA is TGTGCCAGCAGCTTAGTACGTTTTGGCGGCACTGAAGCTTTCTTT. The chain carries TRBV7-9 and TRBJ1-1; D gene unclear. V was clipped by 1 base and J by 4 bases, with 13 bases between them. Germline CDR1 SEHNR, CDR2 FQNEAQ (reference sequence). This CDR3 region has 15 residues.

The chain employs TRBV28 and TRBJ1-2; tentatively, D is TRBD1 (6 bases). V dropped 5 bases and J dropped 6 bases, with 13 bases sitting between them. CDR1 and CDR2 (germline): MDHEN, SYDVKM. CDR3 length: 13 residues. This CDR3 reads CASSLTGRDGYTF. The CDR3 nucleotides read TGTGCCAGCAGTCTTACAGGGAGGGATGGCTACACCTTC.

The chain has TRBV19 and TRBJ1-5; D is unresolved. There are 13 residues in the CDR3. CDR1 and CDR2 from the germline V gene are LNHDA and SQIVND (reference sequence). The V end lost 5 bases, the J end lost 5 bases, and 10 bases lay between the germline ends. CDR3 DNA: TGTGCCAGTAGTTGGGCCACCCATCAGCCCCAGCATTTT. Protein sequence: CASSWATHQPQHF. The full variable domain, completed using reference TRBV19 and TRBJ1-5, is DGGITQSPKYLFRKEGQNVTLSCEQNLNHDAMYWYRQDPGQGLRLIYYSQIVNDFQKGDIAEGYSVSREKKESFPLTVTSAQKNPTAFYLCASSWATHQPQHFGDGTRLSIL.

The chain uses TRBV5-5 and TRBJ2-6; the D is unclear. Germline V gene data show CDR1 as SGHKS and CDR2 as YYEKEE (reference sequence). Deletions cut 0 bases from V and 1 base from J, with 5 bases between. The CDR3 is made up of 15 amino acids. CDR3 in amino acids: CASSLVGSGANVLTF. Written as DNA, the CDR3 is TGTGCCAGCAGCTTGGTGGGTTCTGGGGCCAACGTCCTGACTTTC.

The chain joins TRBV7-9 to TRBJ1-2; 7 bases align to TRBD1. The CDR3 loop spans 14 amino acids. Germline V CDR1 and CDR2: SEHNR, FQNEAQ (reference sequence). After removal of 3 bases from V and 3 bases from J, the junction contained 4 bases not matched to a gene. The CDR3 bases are TGTGCCAGCAGCTTGTTTGGGACAGACTATGGCTACACCTTC. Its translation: CASSLFGTDYGYTF.

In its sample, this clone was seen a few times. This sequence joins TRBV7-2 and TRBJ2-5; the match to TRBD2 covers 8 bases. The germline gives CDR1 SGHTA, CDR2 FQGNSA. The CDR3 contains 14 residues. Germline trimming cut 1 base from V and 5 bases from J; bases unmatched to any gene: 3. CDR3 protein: CASSLVGRDETQYF. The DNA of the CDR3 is TGTGCCAGCAGCTTAGTCGGGAGGGATGAGACCCAGTACTTC.

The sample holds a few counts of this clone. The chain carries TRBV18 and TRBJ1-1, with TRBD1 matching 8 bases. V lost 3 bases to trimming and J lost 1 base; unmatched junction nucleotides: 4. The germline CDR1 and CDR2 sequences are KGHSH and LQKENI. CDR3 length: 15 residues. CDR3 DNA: TGTGCCAGCTCACCCGGACAGGGACGGAACACTGAAGCTTTCTTT. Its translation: CASSPGQGRNTEAFF.

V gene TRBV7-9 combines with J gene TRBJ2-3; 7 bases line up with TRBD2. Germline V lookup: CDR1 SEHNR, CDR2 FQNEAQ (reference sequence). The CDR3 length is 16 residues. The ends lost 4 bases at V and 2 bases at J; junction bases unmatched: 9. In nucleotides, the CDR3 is TGTGCCAGCAGCTCAAACAGCGGGACTTACACAGATACGCAGTATTTT. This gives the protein CASSSNSGTYTDTQYF.

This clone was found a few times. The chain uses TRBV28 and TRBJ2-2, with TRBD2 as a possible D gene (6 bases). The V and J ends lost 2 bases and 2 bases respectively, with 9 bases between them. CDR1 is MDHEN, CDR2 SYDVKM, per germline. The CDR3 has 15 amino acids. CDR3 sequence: CASSLPGSNTGELFF. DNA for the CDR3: TGTGCCAGCAGTTTACCCGGGAGTAACACCGGGGAGCTGTTTTTT.

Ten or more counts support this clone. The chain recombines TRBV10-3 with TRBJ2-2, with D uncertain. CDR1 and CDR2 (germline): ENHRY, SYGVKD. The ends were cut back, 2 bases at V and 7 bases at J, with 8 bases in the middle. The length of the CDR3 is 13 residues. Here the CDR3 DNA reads TGTGCCATCAGTGAGAACGAAGTCGGGGAGCTGTTTTTT. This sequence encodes CAISENEVGELFF.

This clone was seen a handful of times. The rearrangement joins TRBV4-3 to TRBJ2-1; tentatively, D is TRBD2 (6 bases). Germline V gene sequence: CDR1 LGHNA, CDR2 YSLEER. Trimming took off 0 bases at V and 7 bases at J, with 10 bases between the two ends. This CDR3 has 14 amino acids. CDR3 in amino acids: CASSQEAGRNEQFF. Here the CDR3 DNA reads TGCGCCAGCAGCCAAGAAGCGGGCAGGAATGAGCAGTTCTTC.

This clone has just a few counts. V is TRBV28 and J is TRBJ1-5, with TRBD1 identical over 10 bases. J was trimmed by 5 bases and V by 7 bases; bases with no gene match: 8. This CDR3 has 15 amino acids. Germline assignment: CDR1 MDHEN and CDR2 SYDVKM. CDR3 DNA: TGTGCCAGCACCTCCCCGGGACAGGGGCATCAGCCCCAGCATTTT. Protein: CASTSPGQGHQPQHF.